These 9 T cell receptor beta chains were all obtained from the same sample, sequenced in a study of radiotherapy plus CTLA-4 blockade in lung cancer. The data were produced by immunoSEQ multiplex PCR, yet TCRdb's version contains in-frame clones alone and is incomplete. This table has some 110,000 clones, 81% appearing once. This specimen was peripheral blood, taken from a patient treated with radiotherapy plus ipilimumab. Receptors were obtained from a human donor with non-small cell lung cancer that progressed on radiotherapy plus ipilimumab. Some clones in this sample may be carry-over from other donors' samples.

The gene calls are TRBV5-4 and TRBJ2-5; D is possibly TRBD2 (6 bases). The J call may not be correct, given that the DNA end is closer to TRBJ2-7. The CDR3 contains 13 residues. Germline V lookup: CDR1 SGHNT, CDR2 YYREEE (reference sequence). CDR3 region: CASSLGGDYEQYF. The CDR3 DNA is TGTGCCAGCAGCTTGGGGGGGGACTACGAGCAGTACTTC.

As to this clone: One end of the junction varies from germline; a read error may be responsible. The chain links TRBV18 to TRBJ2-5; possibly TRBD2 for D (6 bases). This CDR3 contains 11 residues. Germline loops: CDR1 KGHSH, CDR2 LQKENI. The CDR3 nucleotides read TGTGCCGGCTCACCGGAGGGGACCCAGTACTTC. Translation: CAGSPEGTQYF.

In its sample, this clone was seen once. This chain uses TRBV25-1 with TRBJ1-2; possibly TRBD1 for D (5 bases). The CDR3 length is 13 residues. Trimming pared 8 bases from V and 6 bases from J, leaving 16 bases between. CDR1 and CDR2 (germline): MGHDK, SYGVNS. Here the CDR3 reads CASGGQRGDGYTF. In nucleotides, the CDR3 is TGTGCCAGCGGAGGCCAGCGGGGGGATGGCTACACCTTC.

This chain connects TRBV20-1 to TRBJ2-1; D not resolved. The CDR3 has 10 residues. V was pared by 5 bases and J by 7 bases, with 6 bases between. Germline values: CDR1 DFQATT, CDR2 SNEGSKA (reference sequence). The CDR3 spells CSALGNEQFF. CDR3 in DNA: TGCAGTGCTCTGGGGAATGAGCAGTTCTTC.

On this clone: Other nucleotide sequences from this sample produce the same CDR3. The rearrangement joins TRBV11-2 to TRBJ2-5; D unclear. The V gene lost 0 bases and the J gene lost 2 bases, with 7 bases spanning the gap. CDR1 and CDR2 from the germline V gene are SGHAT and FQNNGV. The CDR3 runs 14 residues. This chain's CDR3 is CASSLDIGQETQYF. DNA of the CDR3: TGTGCCAGCAGCTTAGATATTGGGCAAGAGACCCAGTACTTC. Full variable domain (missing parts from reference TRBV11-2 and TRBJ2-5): EAGVAQSPRYKIIEKRQSVAFWCNPISGHATLYWYQQILGQGPKLLIQFQNNGVVDDSQLPKDRFSAERLKGVDSTLKIQPAKLEDSAVYLCASSLDIGQETQYFGPGTRLLVL.

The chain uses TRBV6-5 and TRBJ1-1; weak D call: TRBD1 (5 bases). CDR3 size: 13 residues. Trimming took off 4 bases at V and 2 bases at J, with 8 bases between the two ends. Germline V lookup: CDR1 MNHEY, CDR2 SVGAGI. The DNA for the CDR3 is TGTGCCAGCAGTTCCCAGGGAAACACTGAAGCTTTCTTT. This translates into CASSSQGNTEAFF.

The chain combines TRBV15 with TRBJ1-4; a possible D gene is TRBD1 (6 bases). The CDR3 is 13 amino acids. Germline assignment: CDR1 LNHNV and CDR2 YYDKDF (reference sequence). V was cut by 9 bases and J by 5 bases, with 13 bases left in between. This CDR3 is CATRQDGNEKLFF. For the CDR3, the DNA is TGTGCCACTAGACAGGATGGGAATGAAAAACTGTTTTTT. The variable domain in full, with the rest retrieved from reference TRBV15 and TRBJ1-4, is DAMVIQNPRYQVTQFGKPVTLSCSQTLNHNVMYWYQQKSSQAPKLLFHYYDKDFNNEADTPDNFQSRRPNTSFCFLDIRSPGLGDTAMYLCATRQDGNEKLFFGSGTQLSVL.

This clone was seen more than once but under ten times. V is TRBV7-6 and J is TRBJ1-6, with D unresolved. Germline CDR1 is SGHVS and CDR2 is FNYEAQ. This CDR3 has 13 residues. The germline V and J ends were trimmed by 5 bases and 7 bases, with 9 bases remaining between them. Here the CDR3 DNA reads TGTGCCAGCAGCCAAGACGGGAATTCACCCCTCCACTTT. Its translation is CASSQDGNSPLHF.

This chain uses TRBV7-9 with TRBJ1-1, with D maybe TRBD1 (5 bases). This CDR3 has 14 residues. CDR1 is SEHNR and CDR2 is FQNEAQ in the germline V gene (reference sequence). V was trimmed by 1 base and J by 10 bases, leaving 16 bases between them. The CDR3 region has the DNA TGTGCCAGCAGCTTAGTGGGGCAGGGACGAGGAGCTTTCTTT. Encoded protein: CASSLVGQGRGAFF. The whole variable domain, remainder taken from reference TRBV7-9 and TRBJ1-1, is DTGVSQNPRHKITKRGQNVTFRCDPISEHNRLYWYRQTLGQGPEFLTYFQNEAQLEKSRLLSDRFSAERPKGSFSTLEIQRTEQGDSAMYLCASSLVGQGRGAFFGQGTRLTVV.